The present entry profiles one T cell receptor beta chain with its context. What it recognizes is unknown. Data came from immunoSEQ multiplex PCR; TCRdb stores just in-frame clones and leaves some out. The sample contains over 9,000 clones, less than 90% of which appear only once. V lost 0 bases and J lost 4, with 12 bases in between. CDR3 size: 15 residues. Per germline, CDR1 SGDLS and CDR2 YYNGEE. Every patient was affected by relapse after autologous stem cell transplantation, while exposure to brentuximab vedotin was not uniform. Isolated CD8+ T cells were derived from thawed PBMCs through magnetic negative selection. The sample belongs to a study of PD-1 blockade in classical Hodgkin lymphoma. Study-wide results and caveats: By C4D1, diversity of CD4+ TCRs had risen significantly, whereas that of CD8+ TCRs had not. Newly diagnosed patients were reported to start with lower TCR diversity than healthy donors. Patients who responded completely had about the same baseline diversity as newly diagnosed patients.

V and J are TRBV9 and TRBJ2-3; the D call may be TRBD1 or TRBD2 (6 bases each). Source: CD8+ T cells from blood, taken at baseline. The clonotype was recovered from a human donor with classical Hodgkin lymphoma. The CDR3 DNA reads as TGTGCCAGCAGCGTAGATGTGGGGGGCGCAGATACGCAGTATTTT. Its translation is CASSVDVGGADTQYF.